This TCR beta chain was observed in a study of blood T cell repertoires in COVID-19. The CDR3 covers 11 residues. Trimming took 2 bases from V and 7 from J, leaving 4 bases between them. From germline, CDR1 is SGHRS and CDR2 YFSETQ. Per the original methods: Estimation of nucleated cell counts relied on the amplification of reference gene primers. The method was immunoSEQ multiplex PCR; TCRdb's version includes in-frame clones alone and lacks a portion of them. That table supplies the V and J calls and clone size; D and trimming were determined from the DNA. The table records roughly 56,000 clones, around 87% of them present only once.

The chain combines TRBV5-1 with TRBJ2-1; D call uncertain. The clonotype originates from a man aged 55 to 70 with active COVID-19. The sequencing input was peripheral blood. CDR3: CASSFRNEQFF. Here the CDR3 DNA reads TGCGCCAGCAGCTTCAGGAATGAGCAGTTCTTC.